The clone carrying this T cell receptor beta chain was seen repeatedly, ten times or more. The CDR3 consists of 18 residues. The germline V and J ends were trimmed by 5 bases and 2 bases, with 22 bases remaining between them. Germline CDR1 is MDHEN and CDR2 is SYDVKM. The sample comes from a study of blood T cells in healthy people across ages. Through a sample-barcoded 5' primer and a J-beta primer mix, a second PCR was run for roughly 6 to 12 cycles. TCRdb called the 5' RACE reads again in MiXCR, with one record for every CDR3 protein. The data contain approximately 490,000 distinct CDR3 sequences, 20% to 30% of them singletons. Healthy Caucasians from Russia aged 6 to 90 served as donors. In each sample, at least 7 million PBMCs were isolated. The sample was also linked to a second study, of T cells of mothers and their children. That source reports: In each mother, TCR beta CDR3 reads exceeded 9.5 million; in each child, they numbered several million. Unrelated mother-child pairs always had slightly, but never significantly, lower normalized overlap than related pairs.

The clonotype comes from a boy aged 5-17 years in good health. The chain joins TRBV28 to TRBJ2-1, with D possibly matching TRBD2 (6 bases). Material for sequencing was blood. Here the CDR3 reads CASSPGLSSYPAYNEQFF. Written as DNA, the CDR3 is TGTGCCAGCAGTCCGGGACTGAGTTCCTATCCAGCCTACAATGAGCAGTTCTTC.